The present T cell receptor (beta chain) was sequenced within a study of T cell responses to AZD1222 COVID-19 vaccine. The study, taken as a whole, reports: White British people made up most donors, females outnumbered males, and clonal diversity was possibly underestimated.

For this clone: Its antigen is still unknown.

Clones were read by immunoSEQ multiplex PCR, and TCRdb kept only the in-frame ones, dropping some. The data show around 140,000 clones, and the top ten clones hold 2.2%. The receptor comes from an adult in good health. Material for sequencing was peripheral blood.

Written as DNA, the CDR3 is TGTGCCAGCAGTTACCCCTCGGGGAATGGCTACACCTTC. Its translation is CASSYPSGNGYTF. V is TRBV12-3 or TRBV12-4 and J is TRBJ1-2; D ambiguous. Trimming took 4 bases from V and 6 from J, leaving 12 bases between them. This CDR3 is 13 amino acids long.